This T cell receptor beta chain originates from a study of T cell changes during pregnancy in multiple sclerosis. Using immunoSEQ multiplex PCR, the repertoire was profiled, and TCRdb retains in-frame clones only, with some absent. Of fewer than 85,000 clones in the sample, just over 90% were seen once. J gave up 4 bases and V 5 bases, and 9 bases lay outside the gene matches. CDR1 and CDR2 (germline): MNHEY, SMNVEV (reference sequence). CDR3 length equals 15 residues. The receptor comes from a female donor with multiple sclerosis, enrolled in a pregnancy study. Sequencing used peripheral blood, obtained in the second trimester of pregnancy. The gene calls are TRBV27 and TRBJ2-7; TRBD1 matches at 9 bases. Here the CDR3 reads CASSPNRDRDYEQYF. The CDR3 DNA sequence: TGTGCCAGCAGTCCGAACCGGGACAGGGATTACGAGCAGTACTTC.